These T cell receptor beta chains were read from a single sample in a study of T cell responses to AZD1222 COVID-19 vaccine. Produced via immunoSEQ multiplex PCR; TCRdb's table is partial and in-frame only. The data contain under 170,000 clones, 80% to 95% of them singletons. This specimen consisted of peripheral blood, obtained 28 days after the second AZD1222 dose. The receptors originated from an adult who received the AZD1222 COVID-19 vaccine. CDR3s include the opening cysteine and the closing phenylalanine or tryptophan. Fields, in order: V gene, D gene, clone size, J gene, CDR3 DNA, CDR3 protein. The D gene is left open where the match is weak. Clone size is not always given. Where it is, it says once, few, many or a class for expanded clones.

v_gene: TRBV2; d_gene: .; abundance: .; j_gene: TRBJ1-5; CDR3nt: TGTGCCAGCAGTGATGGGAGAACAGTCAATCAGCCCCAGCATTTT; CDR3aa: CASSDGRTVNQPQHF
v_gene: TRBV30; d_gene: .; abundance: .; j_gene: TRBJ2-7; CDR3nt: TGTGCCTGGAGTGTACGCGGGCCAGGATCCTACGAGCAGTACTTC; CDR3aa: CAWSVRGPGSYEQYF
v_gene: TRBV6-5; d_gene: .; abundance: .; j_gene: TRBJ1-5; CDR3nt: TGTGCCAGCAGCTTTGGACCGGTTAATCAGCCCCAGCATTTT; CDR3aa: CASSFGPVNQPQHF
v_gene: TRBV19; d_gene: .; abundance: .; j_gene: TRBJ1-1; CDR3nt: TGTGCCAGTAACCCCGGACGGTTGAACACTGAAGCTTTCTTT; CDR3aa: CASNPGRLNTEAFF
v_gene: TRBV6-1; d_gene: TRBD2; abundance: .; j_gene: TRBJ2-1; CDR3nt: TGTGCCAGCAGTGACGGACTAGTACTGAACAATGAGCAGTTCTTC; CDR3aa: CASSDGLVLNNEQFF
v_gene: TRBV2; d_gene: .; abundance: few; j_gene: TRBJ2-2; CDR3nt: TGTGCCAGCAGTGAATTGGTAGGAAACACCGGGGAGCTGTTTTTT; CDR3aa: CASSELVGNTGELFF
v_gene: TRBV20-1; d_gene: .; abundance: once; j_gene: TRBJ2-1; CDR3nt: TGCAGTGCTAGAGATATCAATGAGCAGTTCTTC; CDR3aa: CSARDINEQFF
v_gene: TRBV6-2/TRBV6-3; d_gene: .; abundance: once; j_gene: TRBJ2-3; CDR3nt: TGTGCCAGCAGTGAGGTCCTGACGCAGTATTTT; CDR3aa: CASSEVLTQYF
v_gene: TRBV2; d_gene: .; abundance: .; j_gene: TRBJ1-2; CDR3nt: TGTGCCAGCAGTGGACAGGAACCCTATGGCTACACCTTC; CDR3aa: CASSGQEPYGYTF
v_gene: TRBV20-1; d_gene: .; abundance: .; j_gene: TRBJ1-1; CDR3nt: TGCAGTCCATGGGGGGCCACTGAAGCTTTCTTT; CDR3aa: CSPWGATEAFF
v_gene: TRBV25-1; d_gene: .; abundance: once; j_gene: TRBJ1-2; CDR3nt: TGTGCCAGCAGTGAATCCTCCAGGGGCGATGGCTACACCTTC; CDR3aa: CASSESSRGDGYTF
v_gene: TRBV19; d_gene: .; abundance: .; j_gene: TRBJ2-5; CDR3nt: TGTGCCAGTAGTATGAGCCAGGGGAGCGCCCAGTACTTC; CDR3aa: CASSMSQGSAQYF
v_gene: TRBV10-3; d_gene: TRBD2; abundance: .; j_gene: TRBJ2-3; CDR3nt: TGTGCCATCAGTGACGGACTAGCGGAGTCCACAGATACGCAGTATTTT; CDR3aa: CAISDGLAESTDTQYF
v_gene: TRBV19; d_gene: TRBD1; abundance: .; j_gene: TRBJ1-1; CDR3nt: TGTGCCAGTAGTCCCCGACCCGGACAGGGGATGAACACTGAAGCTTTCTTT; CDR3aa: CASSPRPGQGMNTEAFF
v_gene: TRBV7-6; d_gene: .; abundance: .; j_gene: TRBJ1-4; CDR3nt: TGTGCCAGCAGCTTGCAACAGGGCTATGAAAAACTGTTTTTT; CDR3aa: CASSLQQGYEKLFF
v_gene: TRBV11-2; d_gene: .; abundance: .; j_gene: TRBJ1-2; CDR3nt: TGTGCCAGCAGCATGACAGAGATCTATGGCTACACCTTC; CDR3aa: CASSMTEIYGYTF
v_gene: TRBV7-8; d_gene: TRBD1; abundance: .; j_gene: TRBJ1-3; CDR3nt: TGTGCCAGCAGGGAACAGGGGGCTGGAAACACCATATATTTT; CDR3aa: CASREQGAGNTIYF
v_gene: TRBV3-1/TRBV3-2; d_gene: .; abundance: .; j_gene: TRBJ1-4; CDR3nt: TGTGCCAGCAGCCATGGGGGAACTAATGAAAAACTGTTTTTT; CDR3aa: CASSHGGTNEKLFF
v_gene: TRBV27; d_gene: .; abundance: .; j_gene: TRBJ2-1; CDR3nt: TGTGCCAGCAGTTTTAGGCTTCTGGATGGGGAGCAGTTCTTC; CDR3aa: CASSFRLLDGEQFF
v_gene: TRBV25-1; d_gene: .; abundance: .; j_gene: TRBJ1-6; CDR3nt: TGTGCCAGCAGGAAGGACACTGATAATTCACCCCTCCACTTT; CDR3aa: CASRKDTDNSPLHF
v_gene: TRBV2; d_gene: .; abundance: .; j_gene: TRBJ1-1; CDR3nt: TGTGCCAGCAAAGGGGGGGTGGGAACTGAAGCTTTCTTT; CDR3aa: CASKGGVGTEAFF
v_gene: TRBV2; d_gene: .; abundance: .; j_gene: TRBJ1-2; CDR3nt: TGTGCCAGCAGTGGACAGCCCTGGGGTGGCTACACCTTC; CDR3aa: CASSGQPWGGYTF
v_gene: TRBV19; d_gene: TRBD1; abundance: .; j_gene: TRBJ1-1; CDR3nt: TGTGCCAGTAGCGTTCAGGGGGGGGTTGAAGCTTTCTTT; CDR3aa: CASSVQGGVEAFF
v_gene: TRBV4-1; d_gene: .; abundance: .; j_gene: TRBJ1-5; CDR3nt: TGCGCCAGCAGCCAAGAGGGGGCAGGTAGCAATCAGCCCCAGCATTTT; CDR3aa: CASSQEGAGSNQPQHF
v_gene: TRBV27; d_gene: TRBD2; abundance: .; j_gene: TRBJ2-1; CDR3nt: TGTGCCAGCAGTTTAGGGGGACTAGCGGAAGGAGGGTTTCACAATGAGCAGTTCTTC; CDR3aa: CASSLGGLAEGGFHNEQFF
v_gene: TRBV2; d_gene: TRBD1; abundance: .; j_gene: TRBJ2-3; CDR3nt: TGTGCCAGCAGGCCGGGACAGAGCACAGATACGCAGTATTTT; CDR3aa: CASRPGQSTDTQYF
v_gene: TRBV9; d_gene: TRBD1; abundance: .; j_gene: TRBJ1-2; CDR3nt: TGTGCCAGCAGCCCTTGGACAGGGGACGGCTACACCTTC; CDR3aa: CASSPWTGDGYTF
v_gene: TRBV28; d_gene: .; abundance: .; j_gene: TRBJ2-7; CDR3nt: TGTGCCAGCAGTACCACCCCCGAGACTAGTTACTACGAGCAGTACTTC; CDR3aa: CASSTTPETSYYEQYF
v_gene: TRBV2; d_gene: TRBD2; abundance: .; j_gene: TRBJ2-7; CDR3nt: TGTGCCAGCAGTGATGGATGGCTAGCGGGAACAGAGCAGTACTTC; CDR3aa: CASSDGWLAGTEQYF